This T cell receptor beta chain was retrieved from a study of T cell responses to AZD1222 COVID-19 vaccine. CDR1 is SNHLY, CDR2 FYNNEI, per germline. V gave up 4 bases and J gave up 7 bases, with 14 bases separating them. The CDR3 spans 13 residues. Study results and limitations: All repertoire sampling was performed exclusively after the peak T cell response. The reported proportion of spike-specific TCRs targeting unmutated variant regions was nearly half.

The study pooled second doses at about 4 or about 12 weeks. This clone was counted a single time. Its matching antigen is unknown. The method was immunoSEQ multiplex PCR; TCRdb's version includes in-frame clones alone and lacks a portion of them. The profile shows about 180,000 clones, 85% to 95% of them singletons. The receptor comes from an adult who received the AZD1222 COVID-19 vaccine. The chain joins TRBV2 to TRBJ2-7; no reliable D call. Specimen: peripheral blood, collected 28 days after the second AZD1222 dose. The CDR3 bases are TGTGCCAGCAGTGTGGCAGTCGCCGGAGAGCAGTACTTC. Its translation is CASSVAVAGEQYF. The complete variable domain, with remaining parts taken from reference TRBV2 and TRBJ2-7, reads EPEVTQTPSHQVTQMGQEVILRCVPISNHLYFYWYRQILGQKVEFLVSFYNNEISEKSEIFDDQFSVERPDGSNFTLKIRSTKLEDSAMYFCASSVAVAGEQYFGPGTRLTVT.